What follows are 27 T cell receptor delta chains derived from one specimen sequenced in a study of γδ T cells in repeated Plasmodium falciparum infection. Bulk repertoires came from Vgamma9/Vdelta2+ or Vdelta2-negative gammadelta T cells flow-sorted from PBMC. TCRdb reanalysed the multiplex PCR reads via CATT. The table has 45,000 to 50,000 delta-chain clones, roughly 1.6% seen once. Sequencing input: gamma-delta T cells from blood. These receptors were obtained from a pool of human donors (malaria-infected and uninfected, not separated).

This clone was detected a few times. Translating this DNA gives a protein that differs at residue 10 from the TCRdb one, which belongs to a much larger clone; a read error is likely, and the protein shown is this translation. The chain carries TRDV1 and TRDJ1, with D perhaps given as TRDD2 or TRDD3 (5 bases each). No J gene was available from TCRdb, and it was assigned here by a germline match of the DNA. CDR1 is TSWWSYY, CDR2 QGS, per germline. Trimming removed 3 bases from V and 1 base from J, with 24 bases in between. This CDR3 has 19 residues. Here the CDR3 reads CALGDAYEYRGPLTDKLIF. Here the CDR3 DNA reads TGTGCTCTTGGGGACGCCTACGAATACCGGGGGCCGCTCACCGATAAACTCATCTTT.

A remark on this clone: A much larger clone sits a single nucleotide away, making a read error possible. This sequence joins TRDV2 and TRDJ3; 13 bases are shared with TRDD3. The J gene was not available in TCRdb and was assigned here by matching the DNA to germline segments. The germline V gene has CDR1 GEAIGNYY and CDR2 EKD. CDR3 length: 23 amino acids. Here the CDR3 reads CACDPTYTGGYAPGSWDTRQMFF. CDR3 DNA sequence: TGTGCCTGTGATCCTACGTATACTGGGGGATACGCCCCCGGCTCCTGGGACACCAGACAGATGTTTTTC.

Points on this clone: The protein recorded in TCRdb matches a much larger clone and deviates from this DNA's translation at residue 14, suggesting a read error; the protein here is obtained by translating the DNA. The V gene is TRDV2, but the J gene lacks a call; the D call TRDD3 from the table was never checked on the DNA. CDR1 and CDR2 (germline): GEAIGNYY, EKD. The CDR3 spans 16 residues. CDR3 in DNA: TGTGCCTGTGTCGGACTGGGGGATAGAGGATCCGATAAACCCATCTTT. Its translation is CACVGLGDRGSDKPIF.

Of note for this clone: The protein that TCRdb holds for this DNA derives from a much larger clone and differs from the translated DNA at residue 4, which likely indicates a read error; the protein shown here is translated from the DNA. The rearrangement uses TRDV1 and TRDJ1; D may be TRDD3 (5 bases). Because TCRdb records no J gene, it was assigned here through a match of the DNA to germline. This CDR3 comprises 16 residues. V was pared by 7 bases and J by 3 bases, with 21 bases between. Germline lookup yields CDR1 TSWWSYY and CDR2 QGS. The chain's CDR3 is CALAGADEWGPDKLIF. The CDR3 DNA is TGTGCTCTTGCGGGGGCGGACGAGTGGGGACCCGATAAACTCATCTTT.

This clone showed up just a few times. It is likely a read error: a sequence one base away is far more abundant. Other DNA sequences in the sample encode the same CDR3. Called V gene: TRDV1; the J gene was not called; TRDD3 is the table's D call and was not checked against the DNA. Germline V gives CDR1 TSWWSYY, CDR2 QGS. The CDR3 is made up of 16 amino acids. CDR3 protein: CALGEDLLYWVNKLIF. CDR3 DNA: TGTGCTCTTGGGGAAGATTTGCTCTACTGGGTCAATAAGCTCATCTTT.

The sample holds a few counts of this clone. Translating this DNA gives a protein that differs at residue 7 from the TCRdb one, which belongs to a much larger clone; a read error is likely, and the protein shown is this translation. V gene TRDV1 combines with J gene TRDJ1; 11 bases fit TRDD3. V lost 4 bases and J lost 0; bases outside the gene matches: 22. Germline V lookup: CDR1 TSWWSYY, CDR2 QGS. The CDR3 covers 22 residues. Here the CDR3 DNA reads TGTGCTCTTGGGGTGCCGTCGGTAATTGGGGGATACGGGACCTCATACACCGATAAACTCATCTTT. Translating it yields CALGVPSVIGGYGTSYTDKLIF.

This clone was seen a few times. A far larger clone is a single base away, which makes a read error likely. The same CDR3 is also encoded by other DNA sequences in this sample. J is TRDJ1 and V is TRDV1, with TRDD3 matching 11 bases. TCRdb does not report a J gene; here it was assigned by matching the DNA to germline references. The CDR3 consists of 21 residues. Per the germline V gene, CDR1 is TSWWSYY and CDR2 is QGS. CDR3 in DNA: TGTGCTCTCCGCCGTCTAATCTGGGGGATACAGGGAGGCCAGTACACTGATAAACTCATCTTT. Protein: CALRRLIWGIQGGQYTDKLIF.

This clone was seen repeatedly, ten times or more. The protein that TCRdb holds for this DNA derives from a much larger clone and differs from the translated DNA at residue 4, which likely indicates a read error; the protein shown here is translated from the DNA. The chain couples TRDV1 to TRDJ1; TRDD2 might be the D (5 bases). The CDR3 is made up of 13 amino acids. Germline-derived CDR1 and CDR2 are TSWWSYY and QGS. For the CDR3, the DNA is TGTGCTCTTAGGGACTCCTATCTCGATAAACTCATCTTT. Its translation is CALRDSYLDKLIF.

In its sample, this clone was seen a few times. TCRdb's protein for this DNA is that of a much larger clone and differs from the translation at residue 5, likely a read error; the protein shown is the DNA translation. The rearrangement links TRDV1 to TRDJ1; 7 nucleotides line up with TRDD3. The CDR3 spans 13 residues. V was clipped by 4 bases and J by 7 bases; unmatched bases: 6. Germline-derived CDR1 and CDR2 are TSWWSYY and QGS. The CDR3 DNA follows: TGTGCTCTTGGGGGACACTGGGGCCTTAAACTCATCTTT. It specifies CALGGHWGLKLIF.

As concerns this clone: It is likely a read error: a sequence one base away is far more abundant. This CDR3 is also generated by other DNA sequences in the sample. The J gene is TRDJ3, the V gene TRDV1; D assignment may be TRDD2 or TRDD3 (5 bases each). TCRdb offers no J gene call, so here the DNA was matched to germline to obtain one. Germline CDR1 is TSWWSYY and CDR2 is QGS. The CDR3 is 16 amino acids. DNA of the CDR3: TGTGCTCTAAACCTACGGCACACCTGGGACACCCGGCAGATGTTTTTC. Translated, it gives CALNLRHTWDTRQMFF.

Worth noting for this clone: This DNA's translation differs at residue 9 from TCRdb's protein, which comes from a much larger clone; a read error is likely, and the protein shown is translated from the DNA. J is TRDJ1 and V is TRDV1; TRDD3 matches at 9 bases. TCRdb offers no J gene call, so here the DNA was matched to germline to obtain one. CDR1 is TSWWSYY and CDR2 is QGS in the germline V gene. The CDR3 has 20 amino acids. The V and J ends lost 2 bases and 2 bases, in that order; junction bases with no gene match: 18. The CDR3 sequence is CALGESPSIRVLGETDKLIF. The CDR3 DNA follows: TGTGCTCTTGGGGAATCCCCCTCCATCCGCGTACTGGGGGAGACCGATAAACTCATCTTT.

This clone was recorded a few times. The TCRdb record carries a much larger clone's protein, which differs from this DNA's translation at residue 9; a read error is the likely cause, and the protein listed here is the DNA translation. The rearrangement links TRDV1 to TRDJ1; TRDD3 agrees at 10 bases. The J gene, not given by TCRdb, was assigned here from a germline match of the nucleotide sequence. The V segment lost 4 bases and the J segment 1 base; nucleotides outside the gene matches: 27. The CDR3 has 23 amino acids. Germline assignment: CDR1 TSWWSYY and CDR2 QGS. The CDR3 here is CALGASTPPEYWGILTATDKLIF. The DNA for the CDR3 is TGTGCTCTTGGGGCTTCGACCCCACCCGAGTACTGGGGGATCCTCACTGCCACCGATAAACTCATCTTT.

Concerning this clone itself: TCRdb's entry gives the protein of a much larger clone, which mismatches this DNA's translation at residue 13, likely from a read error; the protein reported here is translated from the DNA. The chain recombines TRDV1 with TRDJ1; 12 positions agree with TRDD3. The J gene was not available in TCRdb and was assigned here by matching the DNA to germline segments. CDR3 length: 19 amino acids. CDR1 and CDR2 (germline): TSWWSYY, QGS. J lost 0 bases, V lost 3 bases, and 11 bases had no gene match. The DNA for the CDR3 is TGTGCTCTTGGGGACCGCGACTGGGGGATACCCAGAGACACCGATAAACTCATCTTT. Amino acid sequence: CALGDRDWGIPRDTDKLIF.

This clone was detected many times. CDR3 sequence reads: CACDTVLGDIRYTDKLIF. The CDR3 bases are TGTGCCTGTGACACCGTACTGGGGGATATTCGGTACACCGATAAACTCATCTTT. The genes are TRDV2 and TRDJ1; 11 nucleotides line up with TRDD3. With V trimmed by 0 bases and J by 0 bases, 8 bases remained unmatched. The CDR3 contains 18 residues. Germline assignment: CDR1 GEAIGNYY and CDR2 EKD.

This clone was counted ten times or more. TCRdb's protein, taken from a much larger clone, differs from this DNA's translation at residue 8, likely owing to a read error; the protein displayed comes from the DNA. The rearrangement joins TRDV1 to TRDJ1; 10 positions match TRDD3. V lost 1 base to trimming and J lost 2 bases; unmatched junction nucleotides: 7. Germline CDR1 TSWWSYY, CDR2 QGS. This CDR3 comprises 17 residues. The CDR3 DNA reads as TGTGCTCTTGGGGAACGGCCTCTGGGGGATATAACCGATAAACTCATCTTT. This translates into CALGERPLGDITDKLIF.

This clone was counted a few times. TCRdb shows a much larger clone's protein in place of this DNA's translation, and the two differ at residue 18, likely through a read error; the protein shown is translated from the DNA. There is no J gene call, but TRDV1 is given as the V gene; TRDD3 is the table's D call and was not checked against the DNA. The CDR3 covers 19 residues. Germline CDR1 is TSWWSYY and CDR2 is QGS. CDR3 bases: TGTGCTCTTGGGGACGTGGTTCCTACGCTACTGGGGGCTCCCGATAAACTCACCTTT. Its translation is CALGDVVPTLLGAPDKLTF.

This clone was seen at least ten times. The protein recorded in TCRdb matches a much larger clone and deviates from this DNA's translation at residue 6, suggesting a read error; the protein here is obtained by translating the DNA. The gene calls are TRDV1 and TRDJ1; 9 bases line up with TRDD3. The J gene is not listed in TCRdb, so it was assigned here from a DNA match to germline. This CDR3 has 20 residues. Germline V gene data show CDR1 as TSWWSYY and CDR2 as QGS. Here the CDR3 reads CAPGEALRRITRRWGIKLIF. The CDR3 DNA reads as TGTGCTCCTGGGGAAGCTCTTAGAAGGATCACTAGACGCTGGGGGATTAAACTCATCTTT.

Comments on this clone: TCRdb has a much larger clone's protein, which differs at residue 3 from the translation of this DNA, likely because of a read error; what is shown is the protein translated from the DNA. V gene TRDV1 combines with J gene TRDJ1; perhaps TRDD3 as D (7 bases). No J gene is reported in TCRdb; it was inferred here by comparing the DNA with germline. The V gene's germline CDR1 is TSWWSYY and CDR2 QGS. CDR3 length equals 21 residues. CDR3 coding DNA: TGTGCTCCTGGGGAATTTTTCCTAGCCTACTGGGGCCCCATAGGGACCGATAAACTCATCTTT. This encodes CAPGEFFLAYWGPIGTDKLIF.

In its sample, this clone was seen a few times. The TCRdb record carries a much larger clone's protein, which differs from this DNA's translation at residue 19; a read error is the likely cause, and the protein listed here is the DNA translation. The gene calls are TRDV1 and TRDJ1; possible D gene TRDD3, 6 bases. The CDR3 is 24 amino acids. V was pared by 0 bases and J by 7 bases, with 42 bases between. Germline V gene sequence: CDR1 TSWWSYY, CDR2 QGS. The CDR3 region is CALGELGLPLNSLSLGDPAPKLIF. As DNA, the CDR3 is TGTGCTCTTGGGGAACTAGGATTGCCTTTGAACTCCCTTAGTCTTGGGGATCCCGCCCCTAAACTCATCTTT.

This clone has ten or more counts. The V and J genes are TRDV1 and TRDJ1, with 10 bases aligning to TRDD3. This CDR3 region has 20 residues. V shed 0 bases, J shed 0 bases, and the junction held 13 bases outside the gene matches. Germline values: CDR1 TSWWSYY, CDR2 QGS. CDR3 nucleotides: TGTGCTCTTGGGGAACTCTCATCTACTGGGGGATCCCTGTACACCGATAAACTCATCTTT. This encodes CALGELSSTGGSLYTDKLIF.

This clone was picked up many times. The chain carries TRDV1 and TRDJ1; maybe TRDD2 (5 bases). Trimming cost V 5 bases and J 3 bases, with 13 bases left between them. This CDR3 has 14 amino acids. CDR1 and CDR2 (germline): TSWWSYY, QGS. The CDR3 is CALGTYVSPDKLIF. CDR3 bases: TGTGCTCTTGGGACCTACGTAAGTCCCGATAAACTCATCTTT.

Concerning this clone: One base separates it from a far larger clone, so it is likely a read error. Within the sample, other DNA sequences also encode this same CDR3. The V gene is listed as TRDV1; no J gene was called; the D segment call TRDD3 is taken from the table without a DNA check. CDR3 length equals 18 residues. Germline V gene lookup returns CDR1 TSWWSYY and CDR2 QGS. In DNA form, the CDR3 reads TGTGCTCTTGGGGAATGCTTCTGGGAGCGAAGCTACACCGATAAACTCATCTTC. Protein product: CALGECFWERSYTDKLIF.

This clone occurred many times. A read error likely explains why the TCRdb protein, taken from a much larger clone, differs from this DNA's translation at residue 5; the protein shown is translated from the DNA. The gene calls are TRDV1 and TRDJ1; TRDD3 matches at 12 bases. The J gene, missing from TCRdb, was assigned here through DNA to germline matching. Germline-derived CDR1 and CDR2 are TSWWSYY and QGS. The CDR3 is 17 amino acids. The J segment lost 0 bases and the V segment lost 6 bases, leaving 8 bases of the junction unmatched. CDR3 in amino acids: CALGVIWGIRYTDKLIF. CDR3 nucleotides: TGTGCTCTTGGAGTTATCTGGGGGATACGTTACACCGATAAACTCATCTTT.

Comments on this clone: This likely stems from a read error, as it lies one base from a far larger clone. The sample contains more than one DNA sequence encoding this CDR3. The chain carries TRDV1 and TRDJ1; 10 positions agree with TRDD3. The CDR3 runs 19 residues. Germline CDR1 reads TSWWSYY; CDR2 reads QGS. The DNA of the CDR3 is TGCGCTCTTGGGGAACTTCCGTACTGGGGGATGAAACGTACCGATAAACTCATCTTT. Translating gives CALGELPYWGMKRTDKLIF.

Remarks on this clone: With a far larger clone one base away, a read error is the likely cause. Other DNA variants within this sample encode the same CDR3. The chain carries TRDV1 and TRDJ1, with 8 positions matching TRDD3. TCRdb lists no J gene, so it was determined here by aligning the DNA to germline. The CDR3 spans 18 residues. CDR1 is TSWWSYY and CDR2 is QGS in the germline V gene. The CDR3 coding sequence is TGTGCTCTGGGGGAAACAAAGGGATACGTTCTTGACACCGATAAACTCATCTTT. It yields the protein CALGETKGYVLDTDKLIF.

This clone has only a few counts. TCRdb's protein for this DNA is that of a much larger clone and differs from the translation at residue 5, likely a read error; the protein shown is the DNA translation. The rearrangement joins TRDV1 to TRDJ1, with 10 positions matching TRDD3. Matching the DNA to germline supplied the J gene, which TCRdb does not give. Germline V gene data show CDR1 as TSWWSYY and CDR2 as QGS. Trimming took 6 bases from V and 4 from J; bases not matched to a gene: 17. This CDR3 region has 18 residues. The CDR3 region has the DNA TGTGCTCTTGGTACTCACGACCATGGGGGGGATACGAACGATAAACTCATCTTT. Translating gives CALGTHDHGGDTNDKLIF.

This clone turned up a few times. This likely reflects a read error, since a far larger clone is one base away. Other DNA sequences in this specimen translate into the identical CDR3. The chain combines TRDV2 with TRDJ1; TRDD3 matches at 12 bases. The J gene, not given by TCRdb, was assigned here from a germline match of the nucleotide sequence. The CDR3 is 19 residues long. Germline V gives CDR1 GEAIGNYY, CDR2 EKD. CDR3 amino acids: CACDTGIWGIRGYTDKLIF. DNA of the CDR3: TGTGCCTGTGACACCGGGATCTGGGGGATACGCGGGTACACTGATAAACTCATCTTT.